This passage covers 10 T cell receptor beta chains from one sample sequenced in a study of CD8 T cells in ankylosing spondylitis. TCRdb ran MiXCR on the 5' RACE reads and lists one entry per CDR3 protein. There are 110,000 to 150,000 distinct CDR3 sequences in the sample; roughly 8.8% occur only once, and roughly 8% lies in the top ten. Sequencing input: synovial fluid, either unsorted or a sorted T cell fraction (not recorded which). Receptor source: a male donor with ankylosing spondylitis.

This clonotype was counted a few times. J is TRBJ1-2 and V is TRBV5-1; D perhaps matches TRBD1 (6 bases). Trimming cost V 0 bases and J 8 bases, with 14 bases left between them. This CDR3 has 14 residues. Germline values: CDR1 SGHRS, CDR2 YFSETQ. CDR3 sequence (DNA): TGCGCCAGCAGCTTGGCCCCGGGGGGCCCGGGCTACACCTTC. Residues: CASSLAPGGPGYTF.

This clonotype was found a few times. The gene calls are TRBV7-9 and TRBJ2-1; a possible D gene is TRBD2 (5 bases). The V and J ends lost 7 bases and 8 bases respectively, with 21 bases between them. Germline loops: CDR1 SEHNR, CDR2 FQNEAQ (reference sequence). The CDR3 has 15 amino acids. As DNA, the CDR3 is TGTGCCAGCATCTATAATGGGGTAGCGCGGGATGAGCAGTTCTTC. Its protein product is CASIYNGVARDEQFF.

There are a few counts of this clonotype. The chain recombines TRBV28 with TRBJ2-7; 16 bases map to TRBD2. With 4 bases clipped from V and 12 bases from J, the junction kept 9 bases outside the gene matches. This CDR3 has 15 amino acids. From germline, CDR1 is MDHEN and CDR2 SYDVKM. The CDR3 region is CASSSPGLAGGRPYF. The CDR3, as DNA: TGTGCCAGCAGTTCCCCGGGACTAGCGGGAGGGCGGCCGTACTTC.

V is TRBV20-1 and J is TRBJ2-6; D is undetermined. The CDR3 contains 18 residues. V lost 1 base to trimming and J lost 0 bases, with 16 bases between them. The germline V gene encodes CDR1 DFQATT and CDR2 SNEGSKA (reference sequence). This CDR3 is CSARAPDGVPSGANVLTF. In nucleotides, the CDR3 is TGCAGTGCTAGAGCCCCCGACGGCGTCCCCTCTGGGGCCAACGTCCTGACTTTC.

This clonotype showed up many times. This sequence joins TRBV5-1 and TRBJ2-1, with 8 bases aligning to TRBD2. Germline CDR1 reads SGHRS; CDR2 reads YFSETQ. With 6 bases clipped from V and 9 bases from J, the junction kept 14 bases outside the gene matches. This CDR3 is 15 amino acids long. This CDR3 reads CASNQRESSISEQFF. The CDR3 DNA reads TGCGCCAGCAACCAGCGGGAGTCCAGTATCAGTGAGCAGTTCTTC.

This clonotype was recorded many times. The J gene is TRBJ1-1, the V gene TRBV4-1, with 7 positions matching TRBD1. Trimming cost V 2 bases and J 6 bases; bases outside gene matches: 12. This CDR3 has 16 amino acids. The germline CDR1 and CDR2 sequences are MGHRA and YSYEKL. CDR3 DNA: TGCGCCAGCAGCCAACCTATCGGACAGGCCCACTCTGAAGCTTTCTTT. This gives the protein CASSQPIGQAHSEAFF.

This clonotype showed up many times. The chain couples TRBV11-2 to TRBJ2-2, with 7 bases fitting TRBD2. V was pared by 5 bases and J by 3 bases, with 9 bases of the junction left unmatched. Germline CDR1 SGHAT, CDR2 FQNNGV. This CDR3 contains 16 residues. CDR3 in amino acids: CASSLRWGGDTGELFF. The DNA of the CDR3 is TGTGCCAGCAGCCTACGGTGGGGGGGGGACACCGGGGAGCTGTTTTTT.

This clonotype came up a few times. The CDR3 spells CASSQAGVSNEQFF. CDR3 coding DNA: TGTGCCAGCAGCCAAGCGGGAGTCTCGAATGAGCAGTTCTTC. The genes are TRBV4-2 and TRBJ2-1; perhaps TRBD2 as D (6 bases). The CDR3 extends over 14 amino acids. CDR1 LGHNA and CDR2 YNFKEQ come from the germline V gene. V gave up 1 base and J gave up 7 bases, with 11 bases separating them.

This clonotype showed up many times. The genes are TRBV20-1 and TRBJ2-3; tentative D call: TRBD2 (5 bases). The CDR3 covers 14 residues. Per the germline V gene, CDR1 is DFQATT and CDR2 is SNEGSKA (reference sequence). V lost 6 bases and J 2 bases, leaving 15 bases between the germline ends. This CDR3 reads CSAPERISTDTQYF. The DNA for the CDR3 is TGCAGTGCCCCCGAGCGGATTTCCACAGATACGCAGTATTTT.

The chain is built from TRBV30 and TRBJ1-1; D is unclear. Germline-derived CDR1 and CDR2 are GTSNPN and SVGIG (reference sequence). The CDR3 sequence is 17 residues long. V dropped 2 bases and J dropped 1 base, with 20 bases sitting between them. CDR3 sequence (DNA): TGTGCCTGGAGTCCCCTCAGAAGCGGATACTCGAACACTGAAGCTTTCTTT. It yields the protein CAWSPLRSGYSNTEAFF.